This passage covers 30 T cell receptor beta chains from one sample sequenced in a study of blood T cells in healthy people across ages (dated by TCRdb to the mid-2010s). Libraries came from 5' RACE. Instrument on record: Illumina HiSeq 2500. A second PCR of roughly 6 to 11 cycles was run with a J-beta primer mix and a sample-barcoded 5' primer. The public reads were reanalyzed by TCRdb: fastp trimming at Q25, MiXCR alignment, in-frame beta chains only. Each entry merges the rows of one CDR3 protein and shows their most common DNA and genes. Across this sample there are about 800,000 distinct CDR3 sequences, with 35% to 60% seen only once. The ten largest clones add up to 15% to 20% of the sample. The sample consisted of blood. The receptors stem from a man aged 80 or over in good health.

CDR3 amino acids: CASRAFSANEQYF. The CDR3 coding sequence is TGTGCCAGCAGGGCCTTTAGTGCGAATGAGCAGTACTTC. The chain carries TRBV27 and TRBJ2-7; D call uncertain. The CDR3 is 13 residues long. The ends were cut back, 6 bases at V and 7 bases at J, with 16 bases in the middle. The germline V gene has CDR1 MNHEY and CDR2 SMNVEV (reference sequence).

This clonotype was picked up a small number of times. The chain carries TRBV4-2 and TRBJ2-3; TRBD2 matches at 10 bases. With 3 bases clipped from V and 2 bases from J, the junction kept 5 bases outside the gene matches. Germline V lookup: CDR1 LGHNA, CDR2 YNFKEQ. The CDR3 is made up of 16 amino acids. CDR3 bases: TGTGCCAGCAGCCATTCTAGCGGGGGTGCCACAGATACGCAGTATTTT. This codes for CASSHSSGGATDTQYF.

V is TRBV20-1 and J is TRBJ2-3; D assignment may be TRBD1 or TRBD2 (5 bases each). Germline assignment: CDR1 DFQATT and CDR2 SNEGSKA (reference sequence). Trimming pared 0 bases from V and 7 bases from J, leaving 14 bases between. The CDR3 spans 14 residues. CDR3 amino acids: CSARDLRSGHTQYF. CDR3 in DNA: TGCAGTGCTAGAGACCTCCGTTCGGGGCATACGCAGTATTTT.

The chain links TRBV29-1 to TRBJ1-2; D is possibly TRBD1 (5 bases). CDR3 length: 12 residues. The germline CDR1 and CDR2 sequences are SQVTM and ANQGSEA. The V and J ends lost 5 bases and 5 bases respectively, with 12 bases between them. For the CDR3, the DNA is TGCAGCGTTCTGGGACCTTCATATGGCTACACCTTC. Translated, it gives CSVLGPSYGYTF. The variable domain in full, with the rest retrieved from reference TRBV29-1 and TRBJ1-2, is SAVISQKPSRDICQRGTSLTIQCQVDSQVTMMFWYRQQPGQSLTLIATANQGSEATYESGFVIDKFPISRPNLTFSTLTVSNMSPEDSSIYLCSVLGPSYGYTFGSGTRLTVV.

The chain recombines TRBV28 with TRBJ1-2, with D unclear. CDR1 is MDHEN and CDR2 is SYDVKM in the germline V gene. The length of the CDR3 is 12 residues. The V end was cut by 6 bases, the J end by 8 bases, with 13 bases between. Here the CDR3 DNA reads TGTGCCAGCAGGTCAAACCTTGGGGGCTACACCTTC. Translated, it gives CASRSNLGGYTF.

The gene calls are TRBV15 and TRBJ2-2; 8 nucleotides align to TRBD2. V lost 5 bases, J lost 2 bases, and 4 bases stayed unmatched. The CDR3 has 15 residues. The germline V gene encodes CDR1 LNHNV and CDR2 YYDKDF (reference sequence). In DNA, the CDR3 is TGTGCCACCAGCCCTAGCGGGTCTAACACCGGGGAGCTGTTTTTT. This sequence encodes CATSPSGSNTGELFF. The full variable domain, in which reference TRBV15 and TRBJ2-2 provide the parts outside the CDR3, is DAMVIQNPRYQVTQFGKPVTLSCSQTLNHNVMYWYQQKSSQAPKLLFHYYDKDFNNEADTPDNFQSRRPNTSFCFLDIRSPGLGDTAMYLCATSPSGSNTGELFFGEGSRLTVL.

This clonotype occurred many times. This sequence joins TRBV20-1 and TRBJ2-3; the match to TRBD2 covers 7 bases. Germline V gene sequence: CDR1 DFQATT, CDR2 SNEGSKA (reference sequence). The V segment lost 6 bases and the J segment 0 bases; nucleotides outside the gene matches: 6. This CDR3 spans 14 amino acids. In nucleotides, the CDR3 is TGCAGTGCGAGACTAGCACCGAGCACAGATACGCAGTATTTT. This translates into CSARLAPSTDTQYF.

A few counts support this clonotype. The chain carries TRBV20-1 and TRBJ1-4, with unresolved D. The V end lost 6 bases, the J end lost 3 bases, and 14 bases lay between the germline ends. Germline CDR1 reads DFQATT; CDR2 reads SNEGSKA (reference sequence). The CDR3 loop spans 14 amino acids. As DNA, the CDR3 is TGCAGTGCCAGTCCGACACGGGCTAATGAAAAACTGTTTTTT. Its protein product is CSASPTRANEKLFF.

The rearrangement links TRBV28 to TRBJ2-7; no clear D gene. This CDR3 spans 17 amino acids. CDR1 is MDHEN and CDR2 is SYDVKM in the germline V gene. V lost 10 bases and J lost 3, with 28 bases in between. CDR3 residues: CATRASTPRLTLYEQYF. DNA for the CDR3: TGTGCCACCCGGGCCTCAACGCCACGGCTAACCCTCTACGAGCAGTACTTC.

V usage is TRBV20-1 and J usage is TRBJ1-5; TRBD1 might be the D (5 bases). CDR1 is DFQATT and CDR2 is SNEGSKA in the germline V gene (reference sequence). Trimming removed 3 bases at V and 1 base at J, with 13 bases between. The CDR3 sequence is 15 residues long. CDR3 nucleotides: TGCAGTGCTAGTTGGGCTGGGGGGAGCAATCAGCCCCAGCATTTT. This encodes CSASWAGGSNQPQHF.

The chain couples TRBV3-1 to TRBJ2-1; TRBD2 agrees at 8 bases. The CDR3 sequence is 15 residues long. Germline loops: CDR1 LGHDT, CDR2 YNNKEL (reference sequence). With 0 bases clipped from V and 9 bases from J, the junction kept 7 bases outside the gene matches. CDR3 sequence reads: CASSQEGTRISEQFF. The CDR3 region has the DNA TGTGCCAGCAGCCAAGAGGGGACTAGGATTAGTGAGCAGTTCTTC.

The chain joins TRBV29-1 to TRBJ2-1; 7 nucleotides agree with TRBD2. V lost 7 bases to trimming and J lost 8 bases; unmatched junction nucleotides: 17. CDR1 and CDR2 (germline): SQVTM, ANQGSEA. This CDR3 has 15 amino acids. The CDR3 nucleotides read TGCAGCGCCCCACGACCGGGAGGCCTCGGCGATGAGCAGTTCTTC. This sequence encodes CSAPRPGGLGDEQFF.

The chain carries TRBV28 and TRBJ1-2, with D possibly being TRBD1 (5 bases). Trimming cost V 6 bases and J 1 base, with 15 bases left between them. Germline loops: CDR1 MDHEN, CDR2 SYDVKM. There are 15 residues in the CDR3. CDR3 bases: TGTGCCAGCAGCCTGAGGGGAGCAGTTAACTATGGCTACACCTTC. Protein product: CASSLRGAVNYGYTF.

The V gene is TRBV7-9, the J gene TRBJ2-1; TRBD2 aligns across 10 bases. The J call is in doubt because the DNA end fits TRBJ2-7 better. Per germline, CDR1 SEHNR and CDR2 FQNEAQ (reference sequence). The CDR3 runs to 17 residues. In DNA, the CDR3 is TGTGCCAGCAGCCAGCCACTAGCGGGGCGCTCCTACAATGAGCAGTACTTC. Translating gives CASSQPLAGRSYNEQYF.

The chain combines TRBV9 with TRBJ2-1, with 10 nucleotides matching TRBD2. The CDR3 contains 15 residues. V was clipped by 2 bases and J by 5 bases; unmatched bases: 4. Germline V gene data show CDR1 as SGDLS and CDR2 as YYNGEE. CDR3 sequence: CASSVRLAGDNEQFF. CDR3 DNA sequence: TGTGCCAGCAGCGTCCGGCTAGCGGGAGACAATGAGCAGTTCTTC.

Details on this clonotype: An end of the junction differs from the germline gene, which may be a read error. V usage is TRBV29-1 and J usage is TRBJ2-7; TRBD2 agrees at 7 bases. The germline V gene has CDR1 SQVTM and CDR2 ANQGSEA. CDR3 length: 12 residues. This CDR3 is CSVGLAGHERYF. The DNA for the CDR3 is TGCAGCGTTGGTTTAGCGGGCCACGAGCGGTACTTC.

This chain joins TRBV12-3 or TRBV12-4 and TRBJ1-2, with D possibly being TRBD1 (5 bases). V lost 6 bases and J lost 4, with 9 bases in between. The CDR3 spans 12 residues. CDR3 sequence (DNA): TGTGCCAGCAGCAGGGATCCCTATGGCTACACCTTC. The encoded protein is CASSRDPYGYTF.

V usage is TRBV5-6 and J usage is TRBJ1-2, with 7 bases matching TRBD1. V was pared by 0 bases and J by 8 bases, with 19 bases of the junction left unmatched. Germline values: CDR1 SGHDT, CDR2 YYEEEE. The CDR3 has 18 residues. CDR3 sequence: CASSLEAPRDRLRWGYTF. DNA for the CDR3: TGTGCCAGCAGCTTGGAAGCACCCCGGGACAGACTACGGTGGGGCTACACCTTC.

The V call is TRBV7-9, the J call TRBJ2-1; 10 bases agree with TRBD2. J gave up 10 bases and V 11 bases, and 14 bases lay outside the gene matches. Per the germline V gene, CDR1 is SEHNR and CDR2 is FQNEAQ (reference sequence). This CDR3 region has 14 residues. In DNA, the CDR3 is TGTGCCTCTAGTAAAACTAGCGGGATTGGGGAGCAGTTCTTC. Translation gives CASSKTSGIGEQFF.

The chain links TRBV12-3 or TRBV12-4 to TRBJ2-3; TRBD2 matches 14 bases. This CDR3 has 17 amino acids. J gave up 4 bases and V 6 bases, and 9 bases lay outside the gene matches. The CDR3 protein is CASRPRLAGGRADTQYF. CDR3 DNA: TGTGCCAGCAGGCCTAGACTAGCGGGGGGGCGGGCAGATACGCAGTATTTT.

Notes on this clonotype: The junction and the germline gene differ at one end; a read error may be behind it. Here the CDR3 reads CAGSLESGRAYNEQFF. The CDR3 DNA reads TGTGCCGGCAGTTTAGAGAGCGGGAGGGCATACAATGAGCAGTTCTTC. The genes are TRBV28 and TRBJ2-1, with 10 bases aligning to TRBD2. Germline loops: CDR1 MDHEN, CDR2 SYDVKM. The CDR3 spans 16 residues. Full variable domain (remainder filled in from reference TRBV28 and TRBJ2-1): DVKVTQSSRYLVKRTGEKVFLECVQDMDHENMFWYRQDPGLGLRLIYFSYDVKMKEKGDIPEGYSVSREKKERFSLILESASTNQTSMYLCAGSLESGRAYNEQFFGPGTRLTVL.

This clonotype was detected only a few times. CDR3 DNA sequence: TGCGCCACCCGGAGGGGGGACTCCTACAATGAGCAGTTCTTC. Translation gives CATRRGDSYNEQFF. This chain links TRBV5-1 with TRBJ2-1; D possibly uses TRBD1 or TRBD2 (6 bases each). The CDR3 length is 14 residues. CDR1 is SGHRS, CDR2 YFSETQ, per germline. Trimming cost V 9 bases and J 0 bases, with 13 bases left between them.

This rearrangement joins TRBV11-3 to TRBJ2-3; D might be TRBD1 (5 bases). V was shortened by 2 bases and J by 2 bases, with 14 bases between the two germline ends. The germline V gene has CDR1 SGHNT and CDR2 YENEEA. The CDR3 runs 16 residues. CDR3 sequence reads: CASSLRGQIFTDTQYF. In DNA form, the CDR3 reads TGTGCCAGCAGCTTAAGGGGTCAGATCTTCACAGATACGCAGTATTTT.

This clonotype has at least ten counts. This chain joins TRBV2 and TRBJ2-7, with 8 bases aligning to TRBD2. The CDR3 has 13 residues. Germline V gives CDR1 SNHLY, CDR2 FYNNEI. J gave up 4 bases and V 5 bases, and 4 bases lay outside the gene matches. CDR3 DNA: TGTGCCAGCAGTCGGGAGGGTCGGTACGAGCAGTACTTC. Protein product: CASSREGRYEQYF.

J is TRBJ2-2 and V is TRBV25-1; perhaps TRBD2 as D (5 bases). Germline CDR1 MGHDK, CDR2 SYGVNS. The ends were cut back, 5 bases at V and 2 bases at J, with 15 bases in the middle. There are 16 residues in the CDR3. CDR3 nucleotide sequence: TGTGCCAGCAGTAGTTACACCGGGGATAACACCGGGGAGCTGTTTTTT. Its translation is CASSSYTGDNTGELFF.

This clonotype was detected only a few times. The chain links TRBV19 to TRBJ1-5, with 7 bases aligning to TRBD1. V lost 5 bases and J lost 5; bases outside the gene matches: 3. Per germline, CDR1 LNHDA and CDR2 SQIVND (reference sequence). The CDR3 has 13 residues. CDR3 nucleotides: TGTGCCAGTAGTGACAGGGCGGATCAGCCCCAGCATTTT. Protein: CASSDRADQPQHF.

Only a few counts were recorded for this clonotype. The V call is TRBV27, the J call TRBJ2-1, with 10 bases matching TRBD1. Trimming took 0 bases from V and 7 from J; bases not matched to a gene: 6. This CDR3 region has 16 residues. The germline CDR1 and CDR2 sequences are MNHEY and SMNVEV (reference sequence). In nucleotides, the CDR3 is TGTGCCAGCAGTTTATCGGGTCGACAGGGGGCTAATGAGCAGTTCTTC. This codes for CASSLSGRQGANEQFF.

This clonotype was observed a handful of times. The CDR3 DNA reads TGTGCCAGCGGGGCGTCCTATAATTCACCCCTCCACTTT. Its protein is CASGASYNSPLHF. The chain is built from TRBV28 and TRBJ1-6; possibly TRBD1 for D (5 bases). This CDR3 has 13 residues. Looked up from germline, CDR1 is MDHEN and CDR2 is SYDVKM. Deletions cut 8 bases from V and 1 base from J, with 6 bases between.

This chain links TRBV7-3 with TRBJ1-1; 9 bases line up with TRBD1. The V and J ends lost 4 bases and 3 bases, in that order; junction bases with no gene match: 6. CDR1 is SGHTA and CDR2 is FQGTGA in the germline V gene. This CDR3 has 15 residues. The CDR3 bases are TGTGCCAGCAGCTGGGACAGGGTTCGGGACACTGAAGCTTTCTTT. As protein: CASSWDRVRDTEAFF.

The CDR3 DNA sequence: TGTGCCAGCAGCTTAGCTCGGACTGGAAAAGAGACCCAGTTCTTC. It yields the protein CASSLARTGKETQFF. The chain uses TRBV7-9 and TRBJ2-1, with D possibly being TRBD2 (5 bases). The CDR3 covers 15 residues. Germline V lookup: CDR1 SEHNR, CDR2 FQNEAQ (reference sequence). Trimming stripped 0 bases from V and 13 bases from J, with 19 bases between.